Presented here are 22 T cell receptor beta chains from one specimen sequenced in a study of blood T cell repertoires in COVID-19. Sequenced by immunoSEQ multiplex PCR; TCRdb stores in-frame clones only, minus some. Among about 360,000 clones listed, more than 65% were seen once. Specimen: peripheral blood. The receptors come from a human donor with acute or convalescent COVID-19. The donor label of this sample is uncertain.

The chain combines TRBV7-2 with TRBJ2-3; D may be TRBD1 (5 bases). CDR1 and CDR2 (germline): SGHTA, FQGNSA. Trimming took off 5 bases at V and 12 bases at J, with 18 bases between the two ends. This CDR3 has 13 residues. The CDR3 loop is CASSLGVDKVQYF. The CDR3, as DNA: TGTGCCAGCAGCCTAGGGGTAGACAAAGTACAGTATTTT.

CDR3 nucleotides: TGTGCCAGCAGCAAACAGGGGAACACTGAAGCTTTCTTT. Translation: CASSKQGNTEAFF. The J gene is TRBJ1-1, the V gene TRBV12-3 or TRBV12-4, with D tentatively TRBD1 (6 bases). The CDR3 has 13 residues. Trimming stripped 6 bases from V and 1 base from J, with 9 bases between.

The V and J genes are TRBV5-6 and TRBJ2-6; no clear D gene. The germline gives CDR1 SGHDT, CDR2 YYEEEE. The germline V and J ends were trimmed by 0 bases and 1 base, with 5 bases remaining between them. This CDR3 region has 15 residues. The CDR3 loop reads CASSLGSSGANVLTF. In DNA, the CDR3 is TGTGCCAGCAGCTTGGGGAGTTCTGGGGCCAACGTCCTGACTTTC.

This clone was detected only a few times. The V gene is TRBV6-5, the J gene TRBJ2-3, with a weak D call TRBD1 (5 bases). This CDR3 comprises 15 residues. V lost 0 bases and J 8 bases, leaving 15 bases between the germline ends. Germline lookup yields CDR1 MNHEY and CDR2 SVGAGI. This chain's CDR3 is CASSYSTGPRGTQYF. CDR3 bases: TGTGCCAGCAGTTACTCGACTGGACCTAGGGGTACGCAGTATTTT.

J is TRBJ1-2 and V is TRBV27; no firm D call. The CDR3 is made up of 13 amino acids. The V end was cut by 3 bases, the J end by 4 bases, with 9 bases between. CDR1 is MNHEY and CDR2 is SMNVEV in the germline V gene (reference sequence). In DNA form, the CDR3 reads TGTGCCAGCAGTTTTTCCTTCTCCTATGGCTACACCTTC. It is translated as CASSFSFSYGYTF.

There are many counts of this clone. The V gene is TRBV2, the J gene TRBJ1-2; 8 bases fit TRBD1. V lost 3 bases to trimming and J lost 3 bases; unmatched junction nucleotides: 6. The CDR3 loop spans 15 amino acids. Germline assignment: CDR1 SNHLY and CDR2 FYNNEI. CDR3 DNA: TGTGCCAGCAGTGATCCACAGGGGGGATACTATGGCTACACCTTC. Translated: CASSDPQGGYYGYTF.

J is TRBJ2-3 and V is TRBV11-2, with D possibly TRBD2 on 6 matching bases. Trimming shortened V by 0 bases and J by 4 bases, and 8 bases separated the two germline ends. This CDR3 spans 14 amino acids. CDR1 and CDR2 from the germline V gene are SGHAT and FQNNGV. CDR3 sequence (DNA): TGTGCCAGCAGCTTAGAGCGGGGTGCAGATACGCAGTATTTT. This sequence encodes CASSLERGADTQYF.

The chain is built from TRBV19 and TRBJ2-3; 9 bases align to TRBD1. J was trimmed by 5 bases and V by 7 bases; bases with no gene match: 7. Per germline, CDR1 LNHDA and CDR2 SQIVND (reference sequence). The CDR3 runs to 14 residues. CDR3: CASTSTGGKDTQYF. DNA of the CDR3: TGTGCCAGTACCAGTACAGGGGGCAAAGATACGCAGTATTTT.

The gene calls are TRBV7-2 and TRBJ2-1, with D uncertain. Germline V lookup: CDR1 SGHTA, CDR2 FQGNSA. The germline V and J ends were trimmed by 0 bases and 8 bases, with 8 bases remaining between them. The CDR3 has 13 amino acids. CDR3 sequence: CASSLAQFHEQFF. For the CDR3, the DNA is TGTGCCAGCAGCTTAGCCCAGTTCCATGAGCAGTTCTTC.

V and J are TRBV5-1 and TRBJ2-5; the D gene is possibly TRBD2 (6 bases). The CDR3 loop spans 15 amino acids. CDR1 and CDR2 (germline): SGHRS, YFSETQ. Between the trimmed V and J ends, which lost 2 bases and 1 base, there was a span of 12 bases. The CDR3 is CASSFISGSQETQYF. Here the CDR3 DNA reads TGCGCCAGCAGCTTTATCAGCGGGTCCCAAGAGACCCAGTACTTC. Full variable domain (outside the CDR3, taken from reference TRBV5-1 and TRBJ2-5): KAGVTQTPRYLIKTRGQQVTLSCSPISGHRSVSWYQQTPGQGLQFLFEYFSETQRNKGNFPGRFSGRQFSNSRSEMNVSTLELGDSALYLCASSFISGSQETQYFGPGTRLLVL.

This chain uses TRBV10-1 with TRBJ1-1; D is unresolved. This CDR3 comprises 13 residues. V was trimmed by 5 bases and J by 0 bases, leaving 7 bases between them. Germline V gene data show CDR1 as WNHNN and CDR2 as SYGVQD (reference sequence). The CDR3 bases are TGCGCCAGCAGTCCTAGCCTGAACACTGAAGCTTTCTTT. Protein: CASSPSLNTEAFF.

Comment on this clone: Other DNA sequences within the sample encode an identical CDR3. The chain has TRBV30 and TRBJ2-7; D gene unclear. The CDR3 spans 11 residues. CDR1 and CDR2 (germline): GTSNPN, SVGIG (reference sequence). The germline V and J ends were trimmed by 5 bases and 3 bases, with 8 bases remaining between them. As DNA, the CDR3 is TGTGCCTGGTCAGGAAACTACGAGCAGTACTTC. Its protein product is CAWSGNYEQYF.

The chain has TRBV7-9 and TRBJ1-1; 8 bases align to TRBD1. This CDR3 is 17 amino acids long. Trimming cost V 5 bases and J 5 bases; bases outside gene matches: 16. The germline gives CDR1 SEHNR, CDR2 FQNEAQ (reference sequence). The CDR3 region has the DNA TGTGCCAGCAGCGCGGGGACAGGATTTCGTTCGACAACTGAAGCTTTCTTT. Translation: CASSAGTGFRSTTEAFF.

The chain joins TRBV5-1 to TRBJ1-1; 8 bases line up with TRBD1. Germline V CDR1 and CDR2: SGHRS, YFSETQ. The CDR3 is made up of 15 amino acids. The V gene end was trimmed by 3 bases and the J gene end by 1 base; junction bases not matched to a gene: 5. This CDR3 reads CASSYHGTGNTEAFF. Here the CDR3 DNA reads TGCGCCAGCAGCTACCACGGGACAGGGAACACTGAAGCTTTCTTT.

DNA of the CDR3: TGTGCCAGCAGAATAGCGGGGGGTAACAATGAGCAGTTCTTC. Protein: CASRIAGGNNEQFF. This chain uses TRBV2 with TRBJ2-1; 10 nucleotides match TRBD2. V lost 6 bases to trimming and J lost 5 bases; unmatched junction nucleotides: 4. This CDR3 spans 14 amino acids. Germline V CDR1 and CDR2: SNHLY, FYNNEI. The full variable domain, with the rest looked up from reference TRBV2 and TRBJ2-1, is EPEVTQTPSHQVTQMGQEVILRCVPISNHLYFYWYRQILGQKVEFLVSFYNNEISEKSEIFDDQFSVERPDGSNFTLKIRSTKLEDSAMYFCASRIAGGNNEQFFGPGTRLTVL.

The chain links TRBV28 to TRBJ2-7; D might be TRBD1 (5 bases). Trimming stripped 3 bases from V and 4 bases from J, with 10 bases between. CDR3 length: 13 amino acids. Germline V CDR1 and CDR2: MDHEN, SYDVKM. For the CDR3, the DNA is TGTGCCAGCAGTTTCCCCCAGGGATACGAGCAGTACTTC. Translating it yields CASSFPQGYEQYF.

In its sample, this clone was seen once. Other DNA sequences within the sample encode an identical CDR3. The J gene is TRBJ1-5, the V gene TRBV3-1 (or the pseudogene TRBV3-2); 9 nucleotides align to TRBD1. The CDR3 length is 16 residues. Trimming took 3 bases from V and 2 from J; bases not matched to a gene: 5. CDR1 LGHDT and CDR2 YNNKEL come from the germline V gene (reference sequence). DNA for the CDR3: TGTGCCAGCAGCCAGCGGGACAGGGCGGGCAATCAGCCCCAGCATTTT. Protein: CASSQRDRAGNQPQHF.

The V gene is TRBV7-2, the J gene TRBJ2-1; TRBD2 aligns across 12 bases. After removal of 10 bases from V and 7 bases from J, the junction contained 8 bases not matched to a gene. Germline-derived CDR1 and CDR2 are SGHTA and FQGNSA. This CDR3 spans 14 amino acids. CDR3 bases: TGTGCCACGGGAAGGCTAGCGGGAGGGAATGAGCAGTTCTTC. Amino acid sequence: CATGRLAGGNEQFF.

This clone was picked up one time. The rearrangement joins TRBV27 to TRBJ2-1, with D perhaps matching TRBD1 (6 bases). The CDR3 has 13 amino acids. Germline CDR1 is MNHEY and CDR2 is SMNVEV (reference sequence). The germline V and J ends were trimmed by 2 bases and 8 bases, with 10 bases remaining between them. CDR3 sequence: CASSLSRGHEQFF. In nucleotides, the CDR3 is TGTGCCAGCAGTTTAAGCAGGGGCCATGAGCAGTTCTTC.

The chain employs TRBV7-9 and TRBJ2-1, with D unresolved. The V end lost 0 bases, the J end lost 4 bases, and 10 bases lay between the germline ends. This CDR3 is 15 amino acids long. Germline values: CDR1 SEHNR, CDR2 FQNEAQ (reference sequence). DNA for the CDR3: TGTGCCAGCAGCTTAGCCCGTGGCAGGTACAATGAGCAGTTCTTC. Protein sequence: CASSLARGRYNEQFF.

This clone has just one count. The rearrangement uses TRBV5-1 and TRBJ1-2; D uncertain. CDR3 length equals 14 residues. Trimming left V 4 bases short and J 2 bases short, with 12 bases between. Germline assignment: CDR1 SGHRS and CDR2 YFSETQ. Here the CDR3 reads CASSPGSRNYGYTF. The CDR3 DNA sequence: TGCGCCAGCAGCCCCGGGTCTCGGAACTATGGCTACACCTTC.

V and J are TRBV28 and TRBJ2-5; no clear D. The CDR3 sequence is 13 residues long. From germline, CDR1 is MDHEN and CDR2 SYDVKM. V gave up 3 bases and J gave up 5 bases, with 10 bases separating them. The CDR3, as DNA: TGTGCCAGCAGTTTCCAGGTGTATGAGACCCAGTACTTC. This sequence encodes CASSFQVYETQYF.